This T cell receptor beta chain was recorded in a study of cytomegalovirus exposure and HLA in healthy donors listed by TCRdb under 2017. Regarding the research as a whole: The roughly 700 repertoires of the first cohort and the roughly 120 validation repertoires were produced on the same platform, according to a later analysis. The study aimed to test whether signatures of past pathogen exposure could be identified by cataloging public T cell receptors. Besides the first cohort of roughly 700 subjects, a separate validation cohort made up of 120 different subjects was used. To predict cytomegalovirus infection status, the study brought together high-throughput TCR immunosequencing, statistical association of individual TCRs with disease status, and machine learning. Overall results and qualifications from the work: According to the authors, the approach could potentially be generalized to other disease states and immunological phenotypes. Cytomegalovirus status was reported to be diagnosed by the classifier with high specificity and sensitivity in both the original and validation cohorts. Most TCR sequences were observed very rarely across donors, whereas some public TCRs were present in many individuals. The study gave a list of some 150 TCR beta chains associated with cytomegalovirus. A later analysis had no HLA typing for the validation cohort, so co-occurrence there was scored across all 120 or so repertoires. A later analysis found that TCRs clustered in the first cohort also tended to co-occur in the 130 or so validation repertoires, with approximately 95% of cluster scores above 0. In vitro tests confirmed that a few of the cytomegalovirus-associated TCR beta chains recognize cytomegalovirus antigens.

Of note for this clone: Its binding antigen is unknown. Base qualities are not at hand, and no much larger clone is one base apart.

Library method: the immunoSEQ multiplex PCR assay. Under the source paper's analysis protocol: A statistical classification framework was built to diagnose cytomegalovirus status from the catalog of TCR beta chain sequences. What TCRdb holds here is the immuneACCESS table cut down to in-frame rearrangements. Part of the clones is not present; checked against another copy, under half of the missing clones reflect an unresolved V gene, and the others are unexplained. For V, J and clone size, that table is used; D and trimming come from the DNA. The sample yields some 230,000 clones; just over 90% were counted once. In total, the top ten clones hold approximately 1% of the sample. The CDR3 has 14 amino acids, counting the end cysteine and phenylalanine. Here the CDR3 DNA is all that survives: 42 bases in frame from base 1. CDR1 and CDR2 (SGHRS, YFSETQ) derive from the germline V gene. V lost 4 bases and J lost 4 bases; the stretch between them is 11 bases long.

The donors belonged to the validation cohort of over a hundred subjects, which was separate from the roughly 670-subject first cohort. The sample taken for sequencing was PBMCs. The rearranged chain carries TRBV5-1 and TRBJ2-2; 6 matching bases give a weak D call of TRBD1. This receptor was taken from a young woman in good health and CMV-seronegative. The DNA sequence reads TGCGCCAGCAGCATGACAGGCCGCACCGGGGAGCTGTTTTTT. Protein translation: CASSMTGRTGELFF.